The clone carrying this T cell receptor beta chain was detected a few times. Its antigen is as yet unknown. The source of the sample is a study of blood T cells in healthy people across ages. General observations from the study: Diversity of TCR beta correlated strongly with naive T cell percentage.

The CDR3 is made up of 16 amino acids. From germline, CDR1 is SGHRS and CDR2 YFSETQ. Trimming took 0 bases from V and 4 from J, leaving 16 bases between them. Alongside a J-beta primer mix, a sample-barcoded 5' primer served in a second PCR lasting roughly 6 to 11 cycles. A 12-random-nucleotide template-switch adaptor tagged each cDNA molecule. TCRdb reprocessed the 5' RACE reads with MiXCR, giving one entry per CDR3 protein. The sample consists of around 870,000 distinct CDR3 sequences, roughly 26% of them appearing once. Sequenced material: blood. This receptor was obtained from an elderly woman in good health. The chain employs TRBV5-1 and TRBJ1-2, with a weak D call TRBD1 (6 bases). The CDR3 sequence is CASSLVLGGGGYGYTF. DNA for the CDR3: TGCGCCAGCAGCTTGGTCTTAGGGGGAGGAGGCTATGGCTACACCTTC.